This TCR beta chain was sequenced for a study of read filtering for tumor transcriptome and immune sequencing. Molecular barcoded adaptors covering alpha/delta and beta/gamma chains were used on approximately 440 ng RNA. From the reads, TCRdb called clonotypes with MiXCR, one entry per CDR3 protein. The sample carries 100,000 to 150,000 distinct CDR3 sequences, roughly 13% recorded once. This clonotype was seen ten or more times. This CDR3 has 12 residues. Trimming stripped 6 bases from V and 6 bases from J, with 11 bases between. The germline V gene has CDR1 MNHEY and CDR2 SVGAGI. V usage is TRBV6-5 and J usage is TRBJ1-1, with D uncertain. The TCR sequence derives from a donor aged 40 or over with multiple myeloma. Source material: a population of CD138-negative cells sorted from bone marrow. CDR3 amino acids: CASSPYPPEAFF. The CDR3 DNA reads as TGTGCCAGCAGCCCCTATCCCCCTGAAGCTTTCTTT.